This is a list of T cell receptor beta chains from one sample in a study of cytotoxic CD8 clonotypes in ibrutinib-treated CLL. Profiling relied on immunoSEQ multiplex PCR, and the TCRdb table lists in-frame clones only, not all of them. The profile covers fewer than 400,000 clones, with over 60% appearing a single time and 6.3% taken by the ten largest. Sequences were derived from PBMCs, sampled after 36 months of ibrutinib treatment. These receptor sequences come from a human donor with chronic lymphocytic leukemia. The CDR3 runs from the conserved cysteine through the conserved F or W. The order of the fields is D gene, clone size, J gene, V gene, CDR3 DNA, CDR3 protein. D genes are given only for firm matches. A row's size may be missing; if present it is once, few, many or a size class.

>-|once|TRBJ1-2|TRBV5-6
TGTGCCAGCAGCCGAGGAGGAAGATATGGCTACACCTTC
CASSRGGRYGYTF
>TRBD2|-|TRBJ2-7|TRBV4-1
TGCGCCAGCAGCCAAGACCGGTCCAGCGGGAGGGAGCAGTACTTC
CASSQDRSSGREQYF
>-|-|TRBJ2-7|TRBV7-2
TGTGCCAGCAGCTTAGTGCCAGGGGGGACCTACGAGCAGTACTTC
CASSLVPGGTYEQYF
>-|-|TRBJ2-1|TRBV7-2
TGTGCCAGCAGCTTACCACCGGACTACAATGAGCAGTTCTTC
CASSLPPDYNEQFF
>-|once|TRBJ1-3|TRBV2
TGTGCCAGCAGGCTTCGAACTATAAACACCATATATTTT
CASRLRTINTIYF
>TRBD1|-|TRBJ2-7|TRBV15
TGTGCCACCAGCAGAGAACGGGACAGCTCCTACGAGCAGTACTTC
CATSRERDSSYEQYF
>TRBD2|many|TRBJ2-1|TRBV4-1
TGCGCCAGCAGCCAAAGGGGAGGGACTAGCGGAAACAATGAGCAGTTCTTC
CASSQRGGTSGNNEQFF
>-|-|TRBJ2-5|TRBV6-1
TGTGCCAGCAGTGAAGAGATGCTAGGGGCCCAGTACTTC
CASSEEMLGAQYF
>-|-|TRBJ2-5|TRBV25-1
TGTGCCAGCAGTGAAAGGCCGTTGGAGGGACTGTACCAAGAGACCCAGTACTTC
CASSERPLEGLYQETQYF
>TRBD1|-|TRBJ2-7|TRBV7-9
TGTGCCAGCAGCCAAGGACAGGGTCGGGAGCAGTACTTC
CASSQGQGREQYF
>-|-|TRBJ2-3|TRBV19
TGTGCCAGTAGTATAGGTCCGATCCCGGATACGCAGTATTTT
CASSIGPIPDTQYF
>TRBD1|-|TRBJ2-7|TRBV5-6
TGTGCCAGCAGCTTGGCCGGGACAGCCTCAACCTACGAGCAGTACTTC
CASSLAGTASTYEQYF
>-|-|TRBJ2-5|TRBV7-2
TGTGCCAGCAGCGGAGCGGGTCTACAAGAGACCCAGTACTTC
CASSGAGLQETQYF
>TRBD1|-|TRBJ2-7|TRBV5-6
TGTGCCAGCAGCTTCCGGGACAGTGACCTTGGGTTAGGCTACGAGCAGTACTTC
CASSFRDSDLGLGYEQYF
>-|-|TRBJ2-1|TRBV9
TGTGCCAGCAGCGCTACTAGCTTAGGGGGGTACAATGAGCAGTTCTTC
CASSATSLGGYNEQFF
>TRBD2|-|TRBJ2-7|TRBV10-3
TGTGCCATCAGTGAATGGGCTAGCGGCTACAAGCAGTACTTC
CAISEWASGYKQYF
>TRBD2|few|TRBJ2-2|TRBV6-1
TGTGCCAGCAGTGAACCCGGGAGGGCCGGCGGGGAGCTGTTTTTT
CASSEPGRAGGELFF
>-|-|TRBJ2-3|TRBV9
TGTGCCAGCAGCGCCGGGACTGGTCCCTGGGATACGCAGTATTTT
CASSAGTGPWDTQYF
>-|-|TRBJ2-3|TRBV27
TGTGCCAGCAGTCCCAATGGCGGAGATACGCAGTATTTT
CASSPNGGDTQYF
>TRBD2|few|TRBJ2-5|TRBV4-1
TGCGCCAGCAGCCACCGGCAAGTAGCGGGGGGGCAAGAGACCCAGTACTTC
CASSHRQVAGGQETQYF
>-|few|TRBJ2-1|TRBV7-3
TGTGCCAGCAGCTTAAGGAGCGGAACCCGCAATGAGCAGTTCTTC
CASSLRSGTRNEQFF
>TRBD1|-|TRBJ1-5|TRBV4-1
TGCGCCAGCAGCCAAGTACAGGGGAAATATCAGCCCCAGCATTTT
CASSQVQGKYQPQHF
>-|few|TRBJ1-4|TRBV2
TGTGCCAGCAGCGGGTGGAGGGAAAAACTGTTTTTT
CASSGWREKLFF
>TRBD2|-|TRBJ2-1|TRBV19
TGTGCCAGTATTGCATCTCCGGGGACTAGCGGGATTGAGCAGTTCTTC
CASIASPGTSGIEQFF
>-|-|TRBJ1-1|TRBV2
TGTGCCAGCAGTAGGGAATTGGACACTGAAGCTTTCTTT
CASSRELDTEAFF
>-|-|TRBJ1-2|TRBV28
TGTGCCAGCACCGTGAGGGGGGGCTACACCTTC
CASTVRGGYTF
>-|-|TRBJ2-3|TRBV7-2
TGTGCCAGCCGCCCCGCAATGATAACAGATACGCAGTATTTT
CASRPAMITDTQYF
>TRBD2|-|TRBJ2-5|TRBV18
TGTGCCAGCTCCCCGGGAGGGTATTCGGTGGACCAAGAGACCCAGTACTTC
CASSPGGYSVDQETQYF
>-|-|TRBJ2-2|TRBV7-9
TGTGCCAGCAGCTTTGTGCGGGGCAACACCGGGGAGCTGTTTTTT
CASSFVRGNTGELFF
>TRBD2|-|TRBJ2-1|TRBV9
TGTGCCAGCAGCATCTCTAGCGGGAGCTCCTACAATGAGCAGTTCTTC
CASSISSGSSYNEQFF
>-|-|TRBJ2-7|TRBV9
TGTGCCAGCAGCGCCCGAAGAAGGAACCCCTACGAGCAGTACTTC
CASSARRRNPYEQYF
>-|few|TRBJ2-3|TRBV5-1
TGCGCCAGCAGTTCTACCTTGTCAGATACGCAGTATTTT
CASSSTLSDTQYF
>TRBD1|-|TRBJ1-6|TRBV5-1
TGCGCCAGCAGCTTCTCTTTAACAGGGGTTGGGTCCTATAATTCACCCCTCCACTTT
CASSFSLTGVGSYNSPLHF
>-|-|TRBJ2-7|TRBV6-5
TGTGCCAGCAGTTACTCGGCAGGAGCCGTCTACGAGCAGTACTTC
CASSYSAGAVYEQYF
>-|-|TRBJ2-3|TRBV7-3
TGTGCCAGCAGCTTTAGCGCTAGCACAGATACGCAGTATTTT
CASSFSASTDTQYF
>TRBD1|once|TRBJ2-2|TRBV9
TGTGCCAGCAGCGACAGGGGCGCCGGGGAGCTGTTTTTT
CASSDRGAGELFF
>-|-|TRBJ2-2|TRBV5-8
TGTGCCAGCAGCTTGGGGTGGACAGCAGCGAACACCGGGGAGCTGTTTTTT
CASSLGWTAANTGELFF
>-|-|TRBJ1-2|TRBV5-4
TGTGCCAGCAGCTTGGTAGGCCAGAACTATGGCTACACCTTC
CASSLVGQNYGYTF
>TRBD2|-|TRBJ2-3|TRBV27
TGTGCCAGCAGTCTCGTGGGACTAGCGGGTAATTCAGATACGCAGTATTTT
CASSLVGLAGNSDTQYF
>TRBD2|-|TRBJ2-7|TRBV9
TGTGCCAGCAGCCTTGGGGCTAGCGGGAGGGACGTAGCCTACGAGCAGTACTTC
CASSLGASGRDVAYEQYF
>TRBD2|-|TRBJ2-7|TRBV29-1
TGCAGCGTTCGCGGGGGGGGCTCCTACGAGCAGTACTTC
CSVRGGGSYEQYF
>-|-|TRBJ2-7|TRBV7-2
TGTGCCAGCAGGGACGCCCTTAGTCCCCAGGAGCAGTACTTC
CASRDALSPQEQYF
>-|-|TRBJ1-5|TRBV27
TGTGCCAGCAGTTTAGCCCCACAGAGAAATCAGCCCCAGCATTTT
CASSLAPQRNQPQHF
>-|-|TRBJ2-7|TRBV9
TGTGCCAGCAGCGTAGGGACTTCGCCCTACGAGCAGTACTTC
CASSVGTSPYEQYF
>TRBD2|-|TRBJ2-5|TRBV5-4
TGTGCATACGGCGGCCTGACTAGCGGGAACCAAGAGACCCAGTACTTC
CAYGGLTSGNQETQYF